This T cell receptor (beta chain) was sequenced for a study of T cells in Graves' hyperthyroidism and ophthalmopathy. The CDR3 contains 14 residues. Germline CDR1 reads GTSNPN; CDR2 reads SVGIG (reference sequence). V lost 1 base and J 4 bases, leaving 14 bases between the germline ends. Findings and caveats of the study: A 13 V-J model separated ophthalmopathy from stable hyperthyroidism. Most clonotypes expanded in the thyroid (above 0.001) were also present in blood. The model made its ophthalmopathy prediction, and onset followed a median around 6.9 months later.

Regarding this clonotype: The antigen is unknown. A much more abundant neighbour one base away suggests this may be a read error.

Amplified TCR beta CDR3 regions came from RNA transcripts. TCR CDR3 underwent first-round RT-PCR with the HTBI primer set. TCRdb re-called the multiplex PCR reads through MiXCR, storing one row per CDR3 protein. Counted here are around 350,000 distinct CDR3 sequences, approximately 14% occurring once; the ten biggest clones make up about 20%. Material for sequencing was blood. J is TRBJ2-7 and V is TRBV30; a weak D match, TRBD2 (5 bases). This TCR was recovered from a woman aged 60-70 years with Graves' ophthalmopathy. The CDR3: CAWSARGGWYEQYF. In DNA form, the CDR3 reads TGTGCCTGGAGTGCCCGTGGCGGGTGGTACGAGCAGTACTTC.